Following are 22 T cell receptor beta chains from one sample sequenced in a study of T-cell memory formation after mild COVID-19. One entry per CDR3 protein, called by TCRdb with MiXCR from the 5' RACE reads. The sample lists about 110,000 distinct CDR3 sequences; approximately 15% were seen once. Sequenced: PBMCs or a T cell subset sorted from them (not recorded which). The receptors originated from a man aged 18 to 29 who had mild COVID-19 (a few samples of this study predate the infection). Cell type and time point are not known.

This clonotype has only a few counts. The rearrangement links TRBV9 to TRBJ2-5; D not certain. The length of the CDR3 is 14 residues. V dropped 4 bases and J dropped 0 bases, with 10 bases sitting between them. Germline lookup yields CDR1 SGDLS and CDR2 YYNGEE. CDR3 residues: CASSPPLYQETQYF. The CDR3 DNA is TGTGCCAGCAGCCCTCCCCTGTACCAAGAGACCCAGTACTTC.

This clonotype came up a few times. The CDR3 protein is CASYAGVGTGELFF. DNA for the CDR3: TGTGCCAGCTATGCGGGAGTAGGCACCGGGGAGCTGTTTTTT. V and J are TRBV7-6 and TRBJ2-2; TRBD2 aligns across 7 bases. This CDR3 region has 14 residues. The germline gives CDR1 SGHVS, CDR2 FNYEAQ. With V trimmed by 8 bases and J by 4 bases, 7 bases remained unmatched.

Ten or more counts support this clonotype. The V call is TRBV4-1, the J call TRBJ2-7, with D uncertain. V lost 0 bases and J lost 2, with 11 bases in between. The germline gives CDR1 MGHRA, CDR2 YSYEKL. The CDR3 covers 15 residues. CDR3 in amino acids: CASSQDQARAYEQYF. The CDR3 bases are TGCGCCAGCAGCCAAGATCAGGCTAGGGCCTACGAGCAGTACTTC.

This clonotype has more than one count but fewer than ten. V gene TRBV19 combines with J gene TRBJ2-1, with 14 bases aligning to TRBD2. The CDR3 spans 15 residues. Germline CDR1 is LNHDA and CDR2 is SQIVND (reference sequence). The ends lost 7 bases at V and 7 bases at J; junction bases unmatched: 6. The CDR3 DNA reads TGTGCCAGTAACCTGGGACTAGCGGGAGTGAATGAGCAGTTCTTC. As protein: CASNLGLAGVNEQFF. Complete variable domain (other parts from reference TRBV19 and TRBJ2-1): DGGITQSPKYLFRKEGQNVTLSCEQNLNHDAMYWYRQDPGQGLRLIYYSQIVNDFQKGDIAEGYSVSREKKESFPLTVTSAQKNPTAFYLCASNLGLAGVNEQFFGPGTRLTVL.

This clonotype showed up just a few times. This chain uses TRBV10-2 with TRBJ2-1; the D call may be TRBD1 or TRBD2 (5 bases each). With 4 bases removed from V and 4 bases from J, the gap between germline ends came to 5 bases. CDR3 length equals 12 residues. CDR1 is WSHSY and CDR2 is SAAADI in the germline V gene. CDR3 coding DNA: TGCGCCAGCAGTGGGGGGTACAATGAGCAGTTCTTC. Translated, it gives CASSGGYNEQFF.

This chain uses TRBV20-1 with TRBJ1-1; D uncertain. This CDR3 has 13 residues. Trimming took off 5 bases at V and 4 bases at J, with 14 bases between the two ends. Germline V lookup: CDR1 DFQATT, CDR2 SNEGSKA (reference sequence). This CDR3 is CSAGRTEFTEAFF. The CDR3 DNA reads TGCAGTGCTGGGCGAACTGAGTTCACTGAAGCTTTCTTT.

J is TRBJ1-4 and V is TRBV4-1; D remains unclear. The CDR3 sequence is 13 residues long. Germline V gene data show CDR1 as MGHRA and CDR2 as YSYEKL. Trimming took off 3 bases at V and 8 bases at J, with 10 bases between the two ends. The CDR3 loop is CASSQVSGEKLFF. CDR3 nucleotides: TGCGCCAGCAGCCAGGTGTCGGGCGAAAAACTGTTTTTT.

The rearrangement joins TRBV12-3 or TRBV12-4 to TRBJ1-1; no firm D call. Deletions cut 6 bases from V and 3 bases from J, with 5 bases between. This CDR3 is built from 11 residues. The DNA for the CDR3 is TGTGCCAGCAGAACATACACTGAAGCTTTCTTT. Its translation is CASRTYTEAFF.

CDR3 residues: CATSGTGHGNTIYF. The CDR3 region has the DNA TGTGCCACCAGTGGGACAGGTCATGGAAACACCATATATTTT. The chain employs TRBV24-1 and TRBJ1-3, with 7 bases matching TRBD1. CDR1 and CDR2 (germline): KGHDR, SFDVKD. V shed 5 bases and J 3 bases; nucleotides not matched to a gene: 3. This CDR3 region has 14 residues.

This clonotype has just a few counts. The chain carries TRBV6-2 or TRBV6-3 and TRBJ2-1; D gene uncertain. This CDR3 has 13 amino acids. Germline CDR1 is MNHEY and CDR2 is SVGEGT. V was pared by 4 bases and J by 6 bases, with 10 bases between. In nucleotides, the CDR3 is TGTGCCAGCAGTTGGGGATGGGGCAATGAGCAGTTCTTC. It yields the protein CASSWGWGNEQFF.

This clonotype was seen only a few times. This chain joins TRBV6-5 and TRBJ1-1, with D perhaps TRBD1 (6 bases). The CDR3 loop spans 15 amino acids. CDR1 and CDR2 (germline): MNHEY, SVGAGI. Trimming stripped 2 bases from V and 0 bases from J, with 10 bases between. The CDR3 sequence is CASSYQGNMNTEAFF. CDR3 nucleotides: TGTGCCAGCAGTTACCAGGGGAATATGAACACTGAAGCTTTCTTT.

This clonotype was counted many times. The chain has TRBV6-2 or TRBV6-3 and TRBJ2-7; tentatively, D is TRBD1 (6 bases). Between the trimmed V and J ends, which lost 7 bases and 2 bases, there was a span of 12 bases. The CDR3 totals 13 residues. CDR1 is MNHEY, CDR2 SVGEGT, per germline. The CDR3 region has the DNA TGTGCCAGCAACTTGGACAGCCCCTACGAGCAGTACTTC. Amino acids: CASNLDSPYEQYF.

This clonotype was seen ten or more times. The chain links TRBV7-9 to TRBJ2-3, with 11 bases matching TRBD2. This CDR3 contains 17 residues. CDR1 and CDR2 from the germline V gene are SEHNR and FQNEAQ (reference sequence). V lost 3 bases to trimming and J lost 0 bases; unmatched junction nucleotides: 5. Here the CDR3 DNA reads TGTGCCAGCAGCTTCACCCGACTAGCGGGAAGCACAGATACGCAGTATTTT. Translation gives CASSFTRLAGSTDTQYF.

This clonotype occurred a few times. The chain employs TRBV7-9 and TRBJ2-7; tentatively, D is TRBD2 (5 bases). Trimming took off 5 bases at V and 5 bases at J, with 25 bases between the two ends. There are 17 residues in the CDR3. Looked up from germline, CDR1 is SEHNR and CDR2 is FQNEAQ (reference sequence). In DNA form, the CDR3 reads TGTGCCAGCAGCCCCCCCTCCGGGCGCGCGGGTGCTAACGAGCAGTACGTC. Translated: CASSPPSGRAGANEQYV.

This clonotype was recorded a few times. This chain uses TRBV4-1 with TRBJ2-3, with D uncertain. This CDR3 has 15 amino acids. Germline V gene sequence: CDR1 MGHRA, CDR2 YSYEKL. The V end lost 4 bases, the J end lost 3 bases, and 14 bases lay between the germline ends. DNA of the CDR3: TGCGCCAGCAGCCCGGAATCAACCAGAACAGATACGCAGTATTTT. Translation gives CASSPESTRTDTQYF.

There are many counts of this clonotype. The V call is TRBV4-1, the J call TRBJ2-3; TRBD1 is a possible D gene (5 bases). CDR1 and CDR2 (germline): MGHRA, YSYEKL. Trimming took off 4 bases at V and 6 bases at J, with 17 bases between the two ends. CDR3 length: 15 residues. The CDR3 here is CASSPRTTLLDTQYF. CDR3 nucleotides: TGCGCCAGCAGCCCCCGGACAACCCTTTTGGATACGCAGTATTTT.

This clonotype has at least ten counts. The V gene is TRBV12-3 or TRBV12-4, the J gene TRBJ2-7; 7 bases fit TRBD1. The CDR3 consists of 14 residues. Trimming cost V 6 bases and J 5 bases; bases outside gene matches: 10. CDR3 residues: CASSPTGSVNEQYF. As DNA, the CDR3 is TGTGCCAGCAGCCCGACAGGGTCGGTAAACGAGCAGTACTTC.

This clonotype was seen at least ten times. The CDR3 DNA sequence: TGTGCCAGCAGTTACTCGTTCCCCCCTGGGGGCAATCAGCCCCAGCATTTT. It encodes CASSYSFPPGGNQPQHF. The V call is TRBV6-5, the J call TRBJ1-5; D unresolved. The CDR3 is 17 amino acids. Between the trimmed V and J ends, which lost 0 bases and 2 bases, there was a span of 14 bases. Germline lookup yields CDR1 MNHEY and CDR2 SVGAGI.

The chain joins TRBV7-6 to TRBJ1-5; D is unclear. This CDR3 comprises 13 residues. V dropped 1 base and J dropped 6 bases, with 7 bases sitting between them. Germline CDR1 SGHVS, CDR2 FNYEAQ. The CDR3 protein is CASSLGGIQPQHF. The CDR3 nucleotides are TGTGCCAGCAGCTTAGGAGGGATTCAGCCCCAGCATTTT.

V usage is TRBV29-1 and J usage is TRBJ2-1, with 7 bases aligning to TRBD2. Unmatched junction bases numbered 4, after V lost 1 base and J lost 1 base. Germline assignment: CDR1 SQVTM and CDR2 ANQGSEA. This CDR3 region has 15 residues. CDR3 sequence: CSVEVRGRSYNEQFF. In nucleotides, the CDR3 is TGCAGCGTTGAAGTGCGGGGGAGGTCCTACAATGAGCAGTTCTTC.

The V and J genes are TRBV4-1 and TRBJ2-1, with 7 positions matching TRBD1. CDR1 and CDR2 from the germline V gene are MGHRA and YSYEKL. The CDR3 extends over 16 amino acids. J gave up 5 bases and V 2 bases, and 9 bases lay outside the gene matches. This chain's CDR3 is CASSQQQGKGHNEQFF. The DNA for the CDR3 is TGCGCCAGCAGCCAACAACAGGGGAAGGGTCACAATGAGCAGTTCTTC.

This chain connects TRBV6-2 or TRBV6-3 to TRBJ2-3, with D tentatively TRBD1 (6 bases). Per germline, CDR1 MNHEY and CDR2 SVGEGT. The CDR3 runs 15 residues. Trimming removed 1 base at V and 1 base at J, with 9 bases between. Here the CDR3 DNA reads TGTGCCAGCAGTTACTTCGAGGGGGGCACAGATACGCAGTATTTT. Its translation is CASSYFEGGTDTQYF.